This T cell receptor (beta chain) originates from a study of blood T cell repertoires in COVID-19. Method: immunoSEQ multiplex PCR; TCRdb's copy keeps in-frame clones and lacks some. The sample records 300,000 to 400,000 clones, roughly 90% being singletons. The sequencing sample was made of PBMCs or T cells enriched from blood (not recorded which). This TCR was recovered from a woman under 40 with acute COVID-19.

Written as DNA, the CDR3 is TGTGCCAGCAGCAAGTCGCGCTCTGGAAACACCATATATTTT. Residues: CASSKSRSGNTIYF. The chain employs TRBV21-1 and TRBJ1-3. TRBV21-1 is shown as a pseudogene. CDR3 length: 14 amino acids.